This entry concerns a single T cell receptor beta chain. Time point specified: blood at routine non-recurrence follow-up after resection. Without sorting, whole RNA was sequenced from tumor, nontumor lung or frozen PBMC. The sample is drawn from a study of spatial heterogeneity in lung cancer. CDR1 is MNHEY and CDR2 is SMNVEV in the germline V gene (reference sequence). The CDR3 sequence is 14 residues long. With V trimmed by 7 bases and J by 1 base, 3 bases remained unmatched. A unique molecular identifier was carried by every single TCR cDNA molecule. TCRdb itself ran the 5' RACE reads through MiXCR, one entry per CDR3 protein. The table has under 20,000 distinct CDR3 sequences, about a fifth seen once.

This chain links TRBV27 with TRBJ2-3; 9 bases are shared with TRBD2. Sequencing used PBMCs, obtained at follow-up. This clonotype was obtained from a male donor with early-stage non-small cell lung cancer. DNA for the CDR3: TGTGCCAGCACCAAGCGGGGGGGCACAGATACGCAGTATTTT. Encoded protein: CASTKRGGTDTQYF.